These T cell receptor beta chains were read from a single sample in a study of CD8 T cells in ankylosing spondylitis. In TCRdb, the 5' RACE reads were re-called with MiXCR into one record per CDR3 protein. The sample lists 40,000 to 55,000 distinct CDR3 sequences, around 7.4% occurring once. Sequencing was performed on blood, either unsorted or a sorted T cell fraction (not recorded which). The receptors derive from a female donor with ankylosing spondylitis or in good health (not recorded which). Both conserved end residues are trimmed from each CDR3. Rows give clone size only sometimes, using once, few, many, or a class for an expanded clone.

CDR3,V,size
SARGDISGSPLH,TRBV20-1,many
ASTRTDDNEQF,TRBV7-9,many
ATSRDGPVTGELF,TRBV15,many
ASSLEGGAANNEQF,TRBV12-3/TRBV12-4,many
ATSDPRETEAF,TRBV24-1,many
ASRTQGAGTEAF,TRBV5-6,many
ASSLTSGGATEQF,TRBV7-6,many
ASSISGGAHIQY,TRBV5-1,many
ASSLIRGSGVDTEAF,TRBV7-9,-
ASSYTRASGANVLT,TRBV6-5,many
ASSPTYGQNYGYT,TRBV7-2,many
ASSYQAGYEQY,TRBV27,many
ASSLAGGSPLH,TRBV7-2,few
ASSPRSGTADNSPLH,TRBV12-3/TRBV12-4,many
ASSKAQVPNNQPQH,TRBV21-1,many
SATGPRGNTIY,TRBV29-1,medium-sized
ASSLDPEVEASTDTQY,TRBV11-2,few
SFSGQAPGSYGYT,TRBV20-1,once
ATSEAGSSYQPQH,TRBV24-1,many
ASSSSGGSINEQF,TRBV7-2,many
ASSRTGRYGYT,TRBV28,many
ASSELAGGSYNEQF,TRBV2,many
ASSPRDRETGELF,TRBV3-1,many
ASSHYQGLISTNEKLF,TRBV4-1,many
ASSSGQVMNTEAF,TRBV5-6,many
ASSLGVRAEYLSYNEQF,TRBV5-1,many
ASSKGANEQF,TRBV21-1,many
ASSQVPRGSSPLH,TRBV3-2,many
ASSFELAGQF,TRBV7-8,many
ASSLAWGRNRRRGAF,TRBV12-3/TRBV12-4,many
ASRPGTSGGYGNEQF,TRBV5-6,many
ASSLMGGIYNEQF,TRBV7-3,many
ASSIVLRATNEKLF,TRBV19,-
ASSLEAQGMSPLH,TRBV5-1,many
SARDQTAQSSYNSPLH,TRBV20-1,many
SAGGVQY,TRBV29-1,many
ASSQVGPDNEQF,TRBV4-3,many
ASSIDGELF,TRBV19,-
ASSRQGPTDTQY,TRBV12-3/TRBV12-4,many
ASRGTSGDTDTQY,TRBV6-1,many
ASSLRRLAGSSTDTQY,TRBV5-1,many
ASSRMKGETQY,TRBV7-2,-
SARDTQGWEKPF,TRBV20-1,-
ASSFMPDNQPQH,TRBV5-1,many
SVEVDSQETQY,TRBV29-1,many
ASSSNYNEQF,TRBV5-1,many
ASSLDVDTGELF,TRBV5-1,many
ASSYTQGPSNQPQH,TRBV6-5,many
SVLGGLPSSYNEQF,TRBV29-1,many
ASSLAGVSNQPQH,TRBV7-2,-
ASSSAGPTEAF,TRBV18,many
SASQAGGPSPLH,TRBV20-1,many
ASSGTGDPRNSPLH,TRBV5-1,many
ASSLGEEQPQH,TRBV12-3/TRBV12-4,many
ASSLYSLRLNTEAF,TRBV7-2,many
ASRVRDSPNSPLH,TRBV12-3/TRBV12-4,many
ASSYSASYGYT,TRBV6-5,many
ASREGTGTDTQY,TRBV6-1,few
SAIMTSGPWGEQY,TRBV20-1,many